Here is one T cell receptor (beta chain) with its context. The target antigen is unknown. These data belong to a study of T cell repertoires and leukemia-associated antigens. General study findings and limits: Specificity and function of the expanded clones need further investigation.

MiXCR, run by TCRdb on the 5' RACE reads, gives a single entry per CDR3 protein. The table records some 13,000 distinct CDR3 sequences, about 40% of them present only once. The CD3+ T cells first had an overnight rest without serum. The germline V gene has CDR1 SGHTA and CDR2 FQGNSA. The CDR3 has 14 amino acids. The V end lost 5 bases, the J end lost 1 base, and 9 bases lay between the germline ends. Material: CD3+ T cells sorted from blood and cultured. The origin of this receptor is a female donor in good health. V is TRBV7-2 and J is TRBJ2-4; a possible D gene is TRBD1 (6 bases). This CDR3 reads CASSLQGAKNIQYF. The DNA of the CDR3 is TGTGCCAGCAGCCTTCAGGGGGCCAAAAACATTCAGTACTTC.